These 24 T cell receptor beta chains were all obtained from the same sample, sequenced in a study of blood T cell repertoires in COVID-19. TCRdb keeps only in-frame clones here, not all; method: immunoSEQ multiplex PCR. The sample lists tens of thousands of clones, 79% seen once, with about 5.4% in the top ten. The material sequenced was peripheral blood. These receptors were obtained from an elderly woman with active or convalescent COVID-19.

The J gene is TRBJ1-1, the V gene TRBV6-2 or TRBV6-3; a possible D gene is TRBD1 (6 bases). Germline V CDR1 and CDR2: MNHEY, SVGEGT. The V end lost 4 bases, the J end lost 3 bases, and 9 bases lay between the germline ends. This CDR3 is built from 13 residues. Here the CDR3 DNA reads TGTGCCAGCAGTTGGACAGCTTACACTGAAGCTTTCTTT. It codes for CASSWTAYTEAFF.

This clone appeared a few times. V gene TRBV7-6 combines with J gene TRBJ2-3; 7 bases fit TRBD2. This CDR3 spans 16 amino acids. Germline CDR1 and CDR2: SGHVS and FNYEAQ. The V and J ends lost 3 bases and 2 bases, in that order; junction bases with no gene match: 8. The CDR3 protein is CASSFLASGNTDTQYF. The CDR3 nucleotides read TGTGCCAGCAGCTTCTTGGCTAGCGGTAACACAGATACGCAGTATTTT.

The rearrangement uses TRBV6-5 and TRBJ1-4, with 7 bases matching TRBD1. Trimming cost V 2 bases and J 10 bases; bases outside gene matches: 10. CDR3 size: 15 residues. Germline V gene data show CDR1 as MNHEY and CDR2 as SVGAGI. Here the CDR3 DNA reads TGTGCCAGCAGTTACCGACACGGACAGGAGGGAAAACTGTTTTTT. Translated: CASSYRHGQEGKLFF.

This chain connects TRBV2 to TRBJ2-2, with TRBD1 identical over 7 bases. This CDR3 has 14 residues. Trimming took 3 bases from V and 11 from J; bases not matched to a gene: 9. CDR1 is SNHLY and CDR2 is FYNNEI in the germline V gene. The CDR3 DNA sequence: TGTGCCAGCAGTGAGAAGACAGGGCCGAGCGAGCTGTTTTTT. As protein: CASSEKTGPSELFF.

The rearrangement uses TRBV13 and TRBJ1-3, with D possibly TRBD1 on 5 matching bases. V was shortened by 2 bases and J by 4 bases, with 9 bases between the two germline ends. This CDR3 spans 14 amino acids. In germline, CDR1 is PRHDT, CDR2 FYEKMQ (reference sequence). CDR3 DNA: TGTGCCAGCAGCTTAACCAGGGCCGGAAACACCATATATTTT. Its translation is CASSLTRAGNTIYF. Looking up the rest from reference TRBV13 and TRBJ1-3 gives the full variable domain: AAGVIQSPRHLIKEKRETATLKCYPIPRHDTVYWYQQGPGQDPQFLISFYEKMQSDKGSIPDRFSAQQFSDYHSELNMSSLELGDSALYFCASSLTRAGNTIYFGEGSWLTVV.

The chain joins TRBV27 to TRBJ1-6; TRBD1 aligns across 10 bases. CDR3 size: 16 residues. Trimming cost V 6 bases and J 4 bases; bases outside gene matches: 6. Germline assignment: CDR1 MNHEY and CDR2 SMNVEV (reference sequence). CDR3 region: CASRDRGIGYNSPLHF. Written as DNA, the CDR3 is TGTGCCAGCAGGGACAGGGGGATCGGGTATAATTCACCCCTCCACTTT.

J is TRBJ2-2 and V is TRBV24-1, with 9 nucleotides matching TRBD1. Trimming removed 3 bases from V and 6 bases from J; junction bases left unmatched: 7. Germline V gives CDR1 KGHDR, CDR2 SFDVKD. This CDR3 spans 16 amino acids. DNA for the CDR3: TGTGCCACCAGTGATCCCCCCGGGACAGGGTCCGGGGAGCTGTTTTTT. It yields the protein CATSDPPGTGSGELFF.

The gene calls are TRBV5-1 and TRBJ2-5; tentative D call: TRBD1 (6 bases). V lost 0 bases and J 5 bases, leaving 14 bases between the germline ends. Germline V gene data show CDR1 as SGHRS and CDR2 as YFSETQ. The CDR3 totals 15 residues. CDR3 region: CASSLGSGVGETQYF. The CDR3, as DNA: TGCGCCAGCAGCTTGGGGTCAGGGGTTGGGGAGACCCAGTACTTC.

This clone came up a few times. The chain links TRBV20-1 to TRBJ2-1, with 8 positions matching TRBD2. This CDR3 has 11 amino acids. The V gene's germline CDR1 is DFQATT and CDR2 SNEGSKA (reference sequence). The CDR3 bases are TGCAGGCCCCCGGGGGGGGGTGAGCAGTTCTTC. Translation gives CRPPGGGEQFF.

This chain links TRBV4-2 with TRBJ2-1; 8 bases fit TRBD2. The junction had 4 bases not matched to a gene; V was cut back by 6 bases and J by 0 bases. Germline V CDR1 and CDR2: LGHNA, YNFKEQ. The CDR3 runs 15 residues. This CDR3 is CASRLAASSYNEQFF. The CDR3 nucleotides read TGTGCCAGCAGACTAGCGGCGAGCTCCTACAATGAGCAGTTCTTC.

The chain uses TRBV7-6 and TRBJ2-3; TRBD2 aligns across 10 bases. Looked up from germline, CDR1 is SGHVS and CDR2 is FNYEAQ. CDR3 length: 16 amino acids. The V segment lost 4 bases and the J segment 0 bases; nucleotides outside the gene matches: 4. This CDR3 reads CASSSWTSGSTDTQYF. CDR3 in DNA: TGTGCCAGCAGCTCGTGGACTAGCGGAAGCACAGATACGCAGTATTTT.

The V and J genes are TRBV6-1 and TRBJ2-7, with D maybe TRBD1 (6 bases). V lost 1 base to trimming and J lost 3 bases, with 13 bases between them. The CDR3 has 15 amino acids. Germline V lookup: CDR1 MNHNS, CDR2 SASEGT. The CDR3 coding sequence is TGTGCCAGCAGTGAAGGGCCTGGACAGCTCTACGAGCAGTACTTC. Its translation is CASSEGPGQLYEQYF.

This rearrangement joins TRBV4-3 to TRBJ2-7; 8 bases map to TRBD1. The CDR3 is 15 residues long. The germline V gene encodes CDR1 LGHNA and CDR2 YSLEER. The V and J ends lost 0 bases and 9 bases, in that order; junction bases with no gene match: 10. The CDR3 protein is CASSQDQDDRGGQYF. Here the CDR3 DNA reads TGCGCCAGCAGCCAAGATCAGGATGACAGGGGAGGGCAGTACTTC.

This clone was detected only once. This chain uses TRBV5-1 with TRBJ2-4, with 7 bases that match TRBD2. Looked up from germline, CDR1 is SGHRS and CDR2 is YFSETQ. Trimming took 0 bases from V and 3 from J; bases not matched to a gene: 3. The CDR3 runs to 15 residues. The CDR3 is CASSLGLADKNIQYF. The DNA for the CDR3 is TGCGCCAGCAGCTTGGGGCTAGCGGACAAAAACATTCAGTACTTC.

The chain employs TRBV5-6 and TRBJ2-3, with 9 bases lining up with TRBD2. This CDR3 is 15 amino acids long. V lost 4 bases and J lost 11; bases outside the gene matches: 14. Germline-derived CDR1 and CDR2 are SGHDT and YYEEEE. CDR3 loop: CASSLSGGFQIGQYF. The CDR3, as DNA: TGTGCCAGCAGCCTTAGCGGGGGATTCCAGATAGGGCAGTATTTT.

V usage is TRBV10-3 and J usage is TRBJ2-3; 7 nucleotides agree with TRBD2. CDR1 ENHRY and CDR2 SYGVKD come from the germline V gene. The CDR3 spans 14 residues. The J segment lost 4 bases and the V segment lost 5 bases, leaving 6 bases of the junction unmatched. CDR3 region: CAISLGGSPDTQYF. DNA for the CDR3: TGTGCCATCAGTTTGGGCGGGAGCCCAGATACGCAGTATTTT.

The V gene is TRBV6-5, the J gene TRBJ2-1; 7 bases match TRBD1. The CDR3 length is 14 residues. Germline V gene data show CDR1 as MNHEY and CDR2 as SVGAGI. V was pared by 6 bases and J by 4 bases, with 6 bases of the junction left unmatched. The CDR3 protein is CASRKLGQYNEQFF. The CDR3 DNA is TGTGCCAGCAGGAAGCTGGGACAGTACAATGAGCAGTTCTTC.

A few counts support this clone. This sequence joins TRBV6-1 and TRBJ2-5; TRBD2 is a possible D gene (7 bases). Trimming removed 3 bases at V and 5 bases at J, with 22 bases between. The germline V gene encodes CDR1 MNHNS and CDR2 SASEGT. The CDR3 is 17 amino acids. CDR3 DNA: TGTGCCAGCAGTGACTTCCCCTTAGGGGGAGGGGGGGAGACCCAGTACTTC. This encodes CASSDFPLGGGGETQYF.

V and J are TRBV19 and TRBJ1-5; D is undetermined. V lost 2 bases, J lost 0 bases, and 11 bases lay in between. CDR3 length: 16 amino acids. The germline gives CDR1 LNHDA, CDR2 SQIVND (reference sequence). This CDR3 reads CASSISSSYSNQPQHF. Written as DNA, the CDR3 is TGTGCCAGTAGTATAAGTTCGAGTTATAGCAATCAGCCCCAGCATTTT.

This clone was counted between two and nine times. V gene TRBV5-1 combines with J gene TRBJ2-2; the D gene is possibly TRBD2 (6 bases). Per germline, CDR1 SGHRS and CDR2 YFSETQ. The germline V and J ends were trimmed by 1 base and 8 bases, with 18 bases remaining between them. The CDR3 runs to 16 residues. The CDR3: CASSLWSGLPKGELFF. Written as DNA, the CDR3 is TGCGCCAGCAGCTTGTGGTCGGGACTTCCTAAGGGGGAGCTGTTTTTT.

The CDR3 sequence is CASSPSFYYEQYF. CDR3 nucleotide sequence: TGTGCCAGCAGTCCCTCGTTTTACTACGAGCAGTACTTC. The chain couples TRBV28 to TRBJ2-7; the D is unclear. The CDR3 length is 13 residues. Per the germline V gene, CDR1 is MDHEN and CDR2 is SYDVKM. With 5 bases removed from V and 3 bases from J, the gap between germline ends came to 11 bases.

J is TRBJ1-5 and V is TRBV5-1; D may be TRBD1 (5 bases). This CDR3 has 13 residues. Germline V gene sequence: CDR1 SGHRS, CDR2 YFSETQ. Trimming removed 4 bases from V and 6 bases from J, with 11 bases in between. CDR3 DNA: TGCGCCAGCAGCCTTCAGGGTGGTCAGCCCCAGCATTTT. It translates to CASSLQGGQPQHF.

This clone was counted a single time. The chain uses TRBV5-1 and TRBJ2-1; the D gene is possibly TRBD2 (5 bases). CDR3 length: 16 residues. Germline V gene lookup returns CDR1 SGHRS and CDR2 YFSETQ. Trimming left V 4 bases short and J 1 base short, with 15 bases between. The DNA of the CDR3 is TGCGCCAGCAGCCGGAGCCTAGCTGCTTCCTACAATGAGCAGTTCTTC. It yields the protein CASSRSLAASYNEQFF.

The chain carries TRBV6-5 and TRBJ2-7, with 9 nucleotides matching TRBD2. This CDR3 has 14 amino acids. In germline, CDR1 is MNHEY, CDR2 SVGAGI. Trimming cost V 6 bases and J 3 bases; bases outside gene matches: 6. The CDR3 reads CASRWREGHYEQYF. The CDR3 region has the DNA TGTGCCAGCAGATGGCGGGAGGGTCACTACGAGCAGTACTTC.